One and the same sample provided the 24 T cell receptor beta chains below, sequenced in a study of cytomegalovirus exposure and HLA in healthy donors. PCR was performed using 60 Vbeta and 13 Jbeta primers. Assay: immunoSEQ multiplex PCR; the TCRdb copy retains only in-frame clones and omits some. This sample has roughly 150,000 clones; roughly 80% occur once, and the top ten carry approximately 8%. The sample was PBMCs. The receptors come from a male donor in good health and CMV-seropositive.

The chain links TRBV5-4 to TRBJ2-1; D is unresolved. This CDR3 has 14 residues. V lost 7 bases to trimming and J lost 0 bases, with 11 bases between them. From germline, CDR1 is SGHNT and CDR2 YYREEE (reference sequence). The CDR3 loop reads CASSDSSSYNEQFF. The CDR3 nucleotides read TGTGCCAGCTCCGACTCCAGCTCCTACAATGAGCAGTTCTTC.

The rearrangement joins TRBV4-3 to TRBJ1-2; TRBD1 agrees at 8 bases. This CDR3 is 13 amino acids long. J was trimmed by 6 bases and V by 6 bases; bases with no gene match: 6. Germline lookup yields CDR1 LGHNA and CDR2 YSLEER. The CDR3 is CASRIQGADGYTF. In DNA form, the CDR3 reads TGCGCCAGCAGGATTCAGGGGGCGGATGGCTACACCTTC.

This chain uses TRBV9 with TRBJ2-7, with 7 bases lining up with TRBD2. J was trimmed by 3 bases and V by 7 bases; bases with no gene match: 10. In germline, CDR1 is SGDLS, CDR2 YYNGEE. This CDR3 contains 14 residues. CDR3 sequence (DNA): TGTGCCAGCTTGGGGGGAGGGCCAAACTACGAGCAGTACTTC. Translating it yields CASLGGGPNYEQYF.

As to this clone: Different DNA sequences within this sample yield the same CDR3. V gene TRBV11-2 combines with J gene TRBJ1-2; D gene uncertain. Germline loops: CDR1 SGHAT, CDR2 FQNNGV. CDR3 length: 12 residues. Trimming removed 0 bases at V and 4 bases at J, with 3 bases between. The CDR3 DNA reads as TGTGCCAGCAGCTTAGACAGCTATGGCTACACCTTC. As protein: CASSLDSYGYTF.

The chain recombines TRBV10-3 with TRBJ2-5, with 7 bases identical to TRBD1. The CDR3 loop spans 13 amino acids. J gave up 3 bases and V 5 bases, and 3 bases lay outside the gene matches. Per germline, CDR1 ENHRY and CDR2 SYGVKD. CDR3 sequence reads: CAISLGQKETQYF. Written as DNA, the CDR3 is TGTGCCATCAGTTTGGGACAGAAAGAGACCCAGTACTTC.

This CDR3 reads CAWSLAGANVLTF. The CDR3 nucleotides read TGTGCCTGGAGTCTAGCCGGGGCCAACGTCCTGACTTTC. This sequence joins TRBV30 and TRBJ2-6, with a weak D call TRBD2 (5 bases). Germline V gene data show CDR1 as GTSNPN and CDR2 as SVGIG (reference sequence). V was clipped by 2 bases and J by 4 bases, with 6 bases between them. The CDR3 length is 13 residues.

The rearrangement links TRBV6-5 to TRBJ1-1; D gene uncertain. Trimming took off 7 bases at V and 3 bases at J, with 9 bases between the two ends. The CDR3 is 12 residues long. Germline V lookup: CDR1 MNHEY, CDR2 SVGAGI. The CDR3 DNA sequence: TGTGCCAGCATTGGAGGATACACTGAAGCTTTCTTT. Encoded protein: CASIGGYTEAFF.

The chain uses TRBV7-2 and TRBJ2-7; no clear D gene. The germline gives CDR1 SGHTA, CDR2 FQGNSA. The CDR3 is 14 residues long. V was trimmed by 4 bases and J by 4 bases, leaving 14 bases between them. As DNA, the CDR3 is TGTGCCAGCAGCTCCCAGGTCATCGGTTACGAGCAGTACTTC. It yields the protein CASSSQVIGYEQYF. The variable domain in full, completed from reference TRBV7-2 and TRBJ2-7, reads GAGVSQSPSNKVTEKGKDVELRCDPISGHTALYWYRQSLGQGLEFLIYFQGNSAPDKSGLPSDRFSAERTGGSVSTLTIQRTQQEDSAVYLCASSSQVIGYEQYFGPGTRLTVT.

The chain is built from TRBV4-1 and TRBJ1-2, with D tentatively TRBD1 (6 bases). There are 17 residues in the CDR3. Germline CDR1 is MGHRA and CDR2 is YSYEKL. The ends were cut back, 4 bases at V and 6 bases at J, with 24 bases in the middle. CDR3 coding DNA: TGCGCCAGCAGCCCGAGTTCGCGCGGGGGTAGACAGGATGGCTACACCTTC. Translating it yields CASSPSSRGGRQDGYTF.

The V gene is TRBV19, the J gene TRBJ2-5; 14 bases are a match to TRBD2. V was clipped by 7 bases and J by 0 bases; unmatched bases: 4. Germline V gives CDR1 LNHDA, CDR2 SQIVND (reference sequence). The CDR3 totals 16 residues. CDR3 nucleotide sequence: TGTGCCAGTACGACTAGCGGGAGGGCCAACCAAGAGACCCAGTACTTC. As protein: CASTTSGRANQETQYF.

Only one count was recorded for this clone. The V and J genes are TRBV27 and TRBJ1-1; 10 nucleotides agree with TRBD1. The CDR3 sequence is 17 residues long. Unmatched junction bases numbered 13, after V lost 5 bases and J lost 4 bases. Germline V lookup: CDR1 MNHEY, CDR2 SMNVEV (reference sequence). CDR3 sequence (DNA): TGTGCCAGCAGTCTGAACCGGGGACAGGGGAGGCGCACTGAAGCTTTCTTT. This sequence encodes CASSLNRGQGRRTEAFF.

The chain links TRBV5-4 to TRBJ1-1; D might be TRBD1 (6 bases). The CDR3 is made up of 13 amino acids. Germline-derived CDR1 and CDR2 are SGHNT and YYREEE (reference sequence). Trimming stripped 4 bases from V and 2 bases from J, with 9 bases between. CDR3 loop: CASSVDSNTEAFF. CDR3 nucleotide sequence: TGTGCCAGCAGCGTGGACAGCAACACTGAAGCTTTCTTT.

The table lists this clone with a count of one. The gene calls are TRBV5-1 and TRBJ2-1; D remains unclear. Trimming took off 1 base at V and 1 base at J, with 9 bases between the two ends. From germline, CDR1 is SGHRS and CDR2 YFSETQ. There are 15 residues in the CDR3. The CDR3 DNA reads TGCGCCAGCAGCTTGACTATCCAGTCCTACAATGAGCAGTTCTTC. Amino acid sequence: CASSLTIQSYNEQFF.

This clone has a handful of counts. This rearrangement joins TRBV6-5 to TRBJ1-3, with D tentatively TRBD1 (6 bases). Looked up from germline, CDR1 is MNHEY and CDR2 is SVGAGI. V shed 2 bases and J shed 4 bases, with 15 bases lying between them. The CDR3 covers 16 residues. In DNA, the CDR3 is TGTGCCAGCAGTTACAACAGGGCCTCGGCCGGAAACACCATATATTTT. Its translation is CASSYNRASAGNTIYF.

This chain joins TRBV27 and TRBJ1-6, with a possible D match to TRBD1 (6 bases). The CDR3 loop spans 16 amino acids. Germline CDR1 MNHEY, CDR2 SMNVEV (reference sequence). The germline V and J ends were trimmed by 2 bases and 8 bases, with 16 bases remaining between them. In DNA form, the CDR3 reads TGTGCCAGCAGTTTACAACAGGGATTTCGGGATTCACCCCTCCACTTT. Its protein is CASSLQQGFRDSPLHF.

This clone came up a few times. The chain links TRBV11-2 to TRBJ2-7; a possible D gene is TRBD2 (6 bases). V shed 5 bases and J shed 2 bases, with 13 bases lying between them. Germline CDR1 SGHAT, CDR2 FQNNGV. The length of the CDR3 is 14 residues. CDR3 nucleotides: TGTGCCAGCAGCCCTCCGGGACTCACCTACGAGCAGTACTTC. This translates into CASSPPGLTYEQYF.

The chain combines TRBV5-7 with TRBJ2-5; TRBD1 is a possible D gene (6 bases). TRBV5-7 is annotated as an ORF whose role is uncertain. V lost 1 base and J 5 bases, leaving 12 bases between the germline ends. The CDR3 contains 14 residues. In DNA, the CDR3 is TGTGCCAGCAGCTTGAAGGGTAGGGGGGAGACCCAGTACTTC. It yields the protein CASSLKGRGETQYF.

The chain carries TRBV28 and TRBJ2-7; 7 bases are shared with TRBD1. With 8 bases clipped from V and 0 bases from J, the junction kept 10 bases outside the gene matches. This CDR3 spans 15 amino acids. Germline V CDR1 and CDR2: MDHEN, SYDVKM. CDR3 sequence reads: CASAAPGQSSYEQYF. CDR3 bases: TGTGCCAGCGCTGCTCCGGGACAGAGCTCCTACGAGCAGTACTTC.

The chain uses TRBV19 and TRBJ1-4; D remains ambiguous. V dropped 11 bases and J dropped 0 bases, with 13 bases sitting between them. The germline gives CDR1 LNHDA, CDR2 SQIVND (reference sequence). The CDR3 covers 14 residues. The DNA for the CDR3 is TGTGCCGTAAGAGGAGTTGCAACTAATGAAAAACTGTTTTTT. Its protein product is CAVRGVATNEKLFF.

The chain joins TRBV4-1 to TRBJ2-6; TRBD1 aligns across 12 bases. The V and J ends lost 2 bases and 0 bases, in that order; junction bases with no gene match: 8. Germline loops: CDR1 MGHRA, CDR2 YSYEKL. This CDR3 is 20 amino acids long. The CDR3 region is CASSQWGGQGAVSGANVLTF. CDR3 sequence (DNA): TGCGCCAGCAGCCAATGGGGGGGACAGGGGGCAGTCTCTGGGGCCAACGTCCTGACTTTC.

The chain links TRBV12-5 to TRBJ1-4; TRBD1 agrees at 7 bases. The CDR3 runs 19 residues. Per germline, CDR1 LGHNT and CDR2 FRNRAP. V lost 7 bases, J lost 8 bases, and 25 bases stayed unmatched. The CDR3 protein is CASVPFRVWARDSREKLFF. The CDR3, as DNA: TGTGCTAGTGTTCCCTTTAGGGTCTGGGCTAGGGACAGTAGGGAAAAACTGTTTTTT.

This chain joins TRBV2 and TRBJ2-1, with 8 nucleotides matching TRBD2. Germline lookup yields CDR1 SNHLY and CDR2 FYNNEI. Losses at the gene ends were 6 bases for V and 4 bases for J; bases not matched to a gene: 5. The CDR3 is 14 residues long. The CDR3 spells CASSGLARYNEQFF. The CDR3 DNA reads as TGTGCCAGCAGCGGACTAGCTCGGTACAATGAGCAGTTCTTC.

The CDR3, as DNA: TGCGCCAGCAGTGAAGGCGGCTTCTATGGCTACACCTTC. It yields the protein CASSEGGFYGYTF. The chain couples TRBV10-2 to TRBJ1-2; D remains ambiguous. The CDR3 runs 13 residues. Germline CDR1 is WSHSY and CDR2 is SAAADI. Trimming cost V 3 bases and J 4 bases, with 9 bases left between them.

V and J are TRBV7-2 and TRBJ2-1; possibly TRBD1 for D (6 bases). CDR1 is SGHTA, CDR2 FQGNSA, per germline. V lost 1 base and J 9 bases, leaving 16 bases between the germline ends. The CDR3 runs 15 residues. CDR3 sequence reads: CASSLVRGMRIEQFF. The CDR3 nucleotides read TGTGCCAGCAGCTTAGTAAGGGGGATGCGAATTGAGCAGTTCTTC.